This TCR beta chain was profiled in a study of vaccination and CD4 T cells after COVID-19. On the study more broadly: The convalescents included six males and four females, and among them two were Hispanic while seven were Caucasian.

Concerning this clonotype itself: As yet, its antigen is unknown.

Treatment given: roughly nine-day PBMC culture with coronavirus spike peptide pools or control peptides (ViraFEST assay). ViraFEST expanded antigen-specific T cells with peptide pools, then sequenced TCRs. Scientists ran DNA taken from cultured CD4+ T cells through the Oncomine TCR Beta short-read assay for sequencing. Researchers extracted genomic DNA from CD4+ T cells that had been cultured. MiXCR, applied by TCRdb to the PCR reads, yields one record per CDR3 protein. Counted here are roughly 20,000 distinct CDR3 sequences, 35% to 40% occurring once; the ten biggest clones make up under 20%. Looked up from germline, CDR1 is SGHVS and CDR2 is FQNEAQ. CDR3 length: 13 residues. V was cut by 1 base and J by 2 bases, with 5 bases left in between. Whole-study results and caveats: Convalescent patient numbers were relatively low, with no early post-infection timepoints.

The source material was CD4+ T cells from blood, cultured in vitro, sampled before SARS-CoV-2 vaccination. This clonotype was obtained from a human donor who received a COVID-19 vaccine. The chain has TRBV7-8 and TRBJ1-1, with D uncertain. CDR3 protein: CASSLGDNTEAFF. CDR3 nucleotide sequence: TGTGCCAGCAGCTTAGGGGATAACACTGAAGCTTTCTTT.